This TCR beta chain was sequenced for a study of blood T cell repertoires in COVID-19. Deletions cut 4 bases from V and 4 bases from J, with 13 bases between. Germline loops: CDR1 MNHEY, CDR2 SVGEGT. CDR3 size: 14 residues. TCRdb's table, derived via immunoSEQ multiplex PCR, lists solely in-frame clones and lacks some. Here the sample spans about 110,000 clones, about 85% being singletons. The V call is TRBV6-2 or TRBV6-3, the J call TRBJ1-1; no reliable D call. Sequenced sample: peripheral blood. The source is a human donor in a cohort sampled during active COVID-19. The CDR3 region has the DNA TGTGCCAGCAGTTTGAGGGCCGAGGGCACTGAAGCTTTCTTT. Protein product: CASSLRAEGTEAFF.